The 32 T cell receptor beta chains presented below share a single source sample, sequenced in a study of T cell repertoires and HLA-DP antigens. Which antigens these TCRs recognize remains unknown. Profiling relied on immunoSEQ multiplex PCR, and the TCRdb table lists in-frame clones only, not all of them. The top ten clones hold less than 2% of a sample with approximately 90,000 clones, approximately 86% of them seen once. Material for sequencing was CD4+ T cells from PBMCs. The receptors were gathered from a man aged 50 to 59 in good health and CMV-seronegative.

The chain has TRBV7-2 and TRBJ2-2, with 8 nucleotides matching TRBD1. The CDR3 sequence is 15 residues long. From germline, CDR1 is SGHTA and CDR2 FQGNSA. V was pared by 4 bases and J by 5 bases, with 6 bases of the junction left unmatched. The DNA for the CDR3 is TGTGCCAGCAGCTCTGGACAGGGTCGGACCGGGGAGCTGTTTTTT. The encoded protein is CASSSGQGRTGELFF.

Only one count was recorded for this clone. V and J are TRBV6-5 and TRBJ2-5, with D unresolved. The CDR3 is 13 amino acids. Trimming removed 2 bases from V and 5 bases from J, with 9 bases in between. From germline, CDR1 is MNHEY and CDR2 SVGAGI. This chain's CDR3 is CASSYASSETQYF. The CDR3 nucleotides are TGTGCCAGCAGTTACGCGAGCTCGGAGACCCAGTACTTC.

The V gene is TRBV5-4, the J gene TRBJ1-5; D call uncertain. The CDR3 spans 17 residues. Germline V gene sequence: CDR1 SGHNT, CDR2 YYREEE (reference sequence). Deletions cut 3 bases from V and 5 bases from J, with 21 bases between. CDR3 DNA: TGTGCCAGCAGCTATCCGACCCCCGGGGAGAGAGATCAGCCCCAGCATTTT. Its translation: CASSYPTPGERDQPQHF. Full variable domain (outside the CDR3, taken from reference TRBV5-4 and TRBJ1-5): ETGVTQSPTHLIKTRGQQVTLRCSSQSGHNTVSWYQQALGQGPQFIFQYYREEENGRGNFPPRFSGLQFPNYSSELNVNALELDDSALYLCASSYPTPGERDQPQHFGDGTRLSIL.

Here the CDR3 DNA reads TGTGCCAGCTCACCCGGGGGCTCAAGGGAAAAACTGTTTTTT. It yields the protein CASSPGGSREKLFF. This chain uses TRBV18 with TRBJ1-4; TRBD1 might be the D (6 bases). Germline CDR1 is KGHSH and CDR2 is LQKENI. V was pared by 3 bases and J by 8 bases, with 13 bases between. This CDR3 has 14 amino acids.

The chain has TRBV7-2 and TRBJ2-3; TRBD1 matches at 7 bases. From germline, CDR1 is SGHTA and CDR2 FQGNSA. J gave up 2 bases and V 5 bases, and 7 bases lay outside the gene matches. This CDR3 comprises 15 residues. In DNA, the CDR3 is TGTGCCAGCAGCCGGGACAGAAAAAACACAGATACGCAGTATTTT. Amino acids: CASSRDRKNTDTQYF.

V and J are TRBV21-1 and TRBJ2-5; TRBD2, the table's D call, was not compared with the DNA. TRBV21-1 is a documented pseudogene. The CDR3 contains 12 residues. Here the CDR3 DNA reads TGTGCCAGCAGCCGGGTCCCCGAGGCCCAGTACTTC. This translates into CASSRVPEAQYF.

The chain carries TRBV28 and TRBJ1-5; D uncertain. CDR1 is MDHEN, CDR2 SYDVKM, per germline. The CDR3 spans 14 residues. The ends were cut back, 3 bases at V and 3 bases at J, with 9 bases in the middle. CDR3 sequence (DNA): TGTGCCAGCAGTTTGGACGGTTACAATCAGCCCCAGCATTTT. Amino acid sequence: CASSLDGYNQPQHF.

The chain links TRBV7-6 to TRBJ2-3, with 7 nucleotides matching TRBD2. J gave up 0 bases and V 5 bases, and 8 bases lay outside the gene matches. The CDR3 has 16 residues. In germline, CDR1 is SGHVS, CDR2 FNYEAQ. Written as DNA, the CDR3 is TGTGCCAGCAGCACACGACTAGCAGATAGCACAGATACGCAGTATTTT. Translating gives CASSTRLADSTDTQYF.

This clone was observed a handful of times. This chain connects TRBV18 to TRBJ2-2; the D gene is possibly TRBD2 (6 bases). The length of the CDR3 is 15 residues. Trimming pared 3 bases from V and 3 bases from J, leaving 11 bases between. Germline V gene data show CDR1 as KGHSH and CDR2 as LQKENI. This CDR3 is CASSPTSTDTGELFF. The CDR3 nucleotides are TGTGCCAGCTCACCCACTAGCACGGACACCGGGGAGCTGTTTTTT. Variable domain in full (rest from reference TRBV18 and TRBJ2-2): NAGVMQNPRHLVRRRGQEARLRCSPMKGHSHVYWYRQLPEEGLKFMVYLQKENIIDESGMPKERFSAEFPKEGPSILRIQQVVRGDSAAYFCASSPTSTDTGELFFGEGSRLTVL.

The rearrangement links TRBV5-4 to TRBJ2-3, with a weak D call TRBD2 (6 bases). The CDR3 extends over 17 amino acids. Trimming took 4 bases from V and 1 from J, leaving 19 bases between them. Per the germline V gene, CDR1 is SGHNT and CDR2 is YYREEE (reference sequence). The CDR3 here is CASSPVDLGGGTDTQYF. In DNA form, the CDR3 reads TGTGCCAGCAGCCCTGTAGATCTAGGCGGGGGCACAGATACGCAGTATTTT.

The rearrangement links TRBV7-2 to TRBJ2-1; 9 bases agree with TRBD2. CDR1 SGHTA and CDR2 FQGNSA come from the germline V gene. Losses at the gene ends were 4 bases for V and 16 bases for J; bases not matched to a gene: 8. The CDR3 spans 12 residues. The CDR3 coding sequence is TGTGCCAGCAGCTATTGGGCGGGGGGGCTATTCTTC. Encoded protein: CASSYWAGGLFF. The entire variable domain, with the rest obtained from reference TRBV7-2 and TRBJ2-1, is as follows: GAGVSQSPSNKVTEKGKDVELRCDPISGHTALYWYRQSLGQGLEFLIYFQGNSAPDKSGLPSDRFSAERTGGSVSTLTIQRTQQEDSAVYLCASSYWAGGLFFGPGTRLTVL.

This clone was seen just once. This sequence joins TRBV7-8 and TRBJ1-3; D gene ambiguous. The germline V gene has CDR1 SGHVS and CDR2 FQNEAQ. Trimming removed 2 bases from V and 0 bases from J, with 5 bases in between. The CDR3 covers 14 residues. The CDR3 protein is CASSLLGSGNTIYF. The DNA of the CDR3 is TGTGCCAGCAGCTTACTTGGCTCTGGAAACACCATATATTTT.

The V gene is TRBV28, the J gene TRBJ2-7; 8 nucleotides align to TRBD2. The length of the CDR3 is 17 residues. The trim removed 2 bases at V and 1 base at J, leaving 10 bases unmatched. Germline lookup yields CDR1 MDHEN and CDR2 SYDVKM. The CDR3 sequence: CASSLAPSGGRSYEQYF. In DNA form, the CDR3 reads TGTGCCAGCAGTTTAGCGCCGTCGGGGGGGCGATCCTACGAGCAGTACTTC.

The rearrangement uses TRBV9 and TRBJ2-1; 9 bases are shared with TRBD2. The germline gives CDR1 SGDLS, CDR2 YYNGEE. The CDR3 has 17 amino acids. Trimming took 0 bases from V and 9 from J; bases not matched to a gene: 13. In nucleotides, the CDR3 is TGTGCCAGCAGCGTAGGGGCTAGCGGGACCTCCGGCGGTGAGCAGTTCTTC. As protein: CASSVGASGTSGGEQFF.

This clone is medium-sized. The CDR3 reads CAWSVYVNSPLHF. The CDR3 nucleotides are TGTGCCTGGAGTGTATATGTAAATTCACCCCTCCACTTT. The V call is TRBV30, the J call TRBJ1-6; D is ambiguous. The germline V gene has CDR1 GTSNPN and CDR2 SVGIG (reference sequence). Trimming cost V 0 bases and J 7 bases, with 7 bases left between them. The CDR3 has 13 amino acids.

The rearrangement links TRBV19 to TRBJ2-7, with 9 nucleotides matching TRBD1. J gave up 5 bases and V 4 bases, and 9 bases lay outside the gene matches. Germline assignment: CDR1 LNHDA and CDR2 SQIVND (reference sequence). CDR3 length equals 15 residues. CDR3 loop: CASSRGQGFKDEQYF. CDR3 nucleotide sequence: TGTGCCAGTAGTAGGGGACAGGGCTTTAAGGACGAGCAGTACTTC.

The chain links TRBV7-2 to TRBJ2-1; D perhaps matches TRBD2 (5 bases). This CDR3 has 13 residues. V was trimmed by 5 bases and J by 6 bases, leaving 11 bases between them. Germline V lookup: CDR1 SGHTA, CDR2 FQGNSA. The DNA for the CDR3 is TGTGCCAGCAGCGCTTATCGGGGCAATGAGCAGTTCTTC. This gives the protein CASSAYRGNEQFF.

This clone was picked up one time. An end of the junction differs from the germline gene, which may be a read error. Other DNA sequences within the sample encode an identical CDR3. The chain couples TRBV11-1 to TRBJ2-2; D is perhaps TRBD2 (6 bases). The CDR3 is made up of 14 amino acids. Per the germline V gene, CDR1 is SGHAT and CDR2 is FQDESV (reference sequence). In nucleotides, the CDR3 is TGTGCCAGCAGCTCCGCGGGGTACACCGGAGAGCTGTTTTTT. Its translation is CASSSAGYTGELFF.

The rearrangement joins TRBV5-1 to TRBJ2-7; TRBD1 agrees at 8 bases. The CDR3 covers 15 residues. After removal of 2 bases from V and 5 bases from J, the junction contained 9 bases not matched to a gene. CDR1 SGHRS and CDR2 YFSETQ come from the germline V gene. This CDR3 is CASSFLRGQEDEQYF. In DNA, the CDR3 is TGCGCCAGCAGCTTTCTCCGGGGACAGGAAGACGAGCAGTACTTC.

This rearrangement joins TRBV2 to TRBJ2-3; the D gene could be TRBD1 or TRBD2 (6 bases each). This CDR3 comprises 15 residues. Germline CDR1 SNHLY, CDR2 FYNNEI. Trimming shortened V by 4 bases and J by 4 bases, and 15 bases separated the two germline ends. CDR3 region: CASSGRRGPADTQYF. The CDR3 nucleotides read TGTGCCAGCAGTGGACGCCGGGGGCCGGCAGATACGCAGTATTTT.

This clone was recorded once. J is TRBJ1-1 and V is TRBV18; a weak D match, TRBD1 (6 bases). The CDR3 spans 15 residues. Trimming left V 0 bases short and J 6 bases short, with 14 bases between. Germline V gene sequence: CDR1 KGHSH, CDR2 LQKENI. The CDR3 region is CASSPPGAGYPEAFF. In DNA form, the CDR3 reads TGTGCCAGCTCACCACCGGGGGCCGGATACCCTGAAGCTTTCTTT.

The chain recombines TRBV7-2 with TRBJ2-5, with no clear D. CDR3 length: 14 amino acids. Germline CDR1 SGHTA, CDR2 FQGNSA. V lost 5 bases and J lost 2, with 12 bases in between. CDR3 protein: CASSRRVRQETQYF. The CDR3 DNA is TGTGCCAGCAGCCGTCGGGTTCGACAAGAGACCCAGTACTTC.

The chain carries TRBV16 and TRBJ1-5; D call uncertain. From germline, CDR1 is KGHSY and CDR2 FQNENV. With 6 bases removed from V and 2 bases from J, the gap between germline ends came to 20 bases. This CDR3 contains 17 residues. CDR3: CASRAGFLFDGNQPQHF. As DNA, the CDR3 is TGTGCCAGCAGGGCGGGGTTCCTTTTTGATGGCAATCAGCCCCAGCATTTT.

The chain joins TRBV11-2 to TRBJ2-7; no reliable D call. Trimming removed 5 bases at V and 3 bases at J, with 11 bases between. Germline V lookup: CDR1 SGHAT, CDR2 FQNNGV. This CDR3 is built from 13 residues. This CDR3 reads CASSLRAYYEQYF. DNA for the CDR3: TGTGCCAGCAGCCTTCGGGCTTACTACGAGCAGTACTTC. Variable domain in full (rest from reference TRBV11-2 and TRBJ2-7): EAGVAQSPRYKIIEKRQSVAFWCNPISGHATLYWYQQILGQGPKLLIQFQNNGVVDDSQLPKDRFSAERLKGVDSTLKIQPAKLEDSAVYLCASSLRAYYEQYFGPGTRLTVT.

This clone was recorded a few times. The chain uses TRBV7-2 and TRBJ2-7; D is undetermined. The germline V gene has CDR1 SGHTA and CDR2 FQGNSA. V lost 2 bases and J 6 bases, leaving 11 bases between the germline ends. The CDR3 sequence is 13 residues long. The chain's CDR3 is CASSLSPGFEQYF. CDR3 nucleotides: TGTGCCAGCAGCTTATCCCCTGGCTTCGAGCAGTACTTC.

The chain has TRBV4-3 and TRBJ2-1; 10 positions agree with TRBD2. This CDR3 has 17 amino acids. Looked up from germline, CDR1 is LGHNA and CDR2 is YSLEER. Trimming cost V 1 base and J 6 bases; bases outside gene matches: 9. The CDR3 loop reads CASSQGDLAGVPNEQFF. The CDR3 bases are TGCGCCAGCAGCCAAGGGGATCTAGCGGGAGTTCCCAATGAGCAGTTCTTC.

As DNA, the CDR3 is TGTGCCAGCAGTAAACGGGGGGCGTGGGGCGAGCAGTACTTC. Translation: CASSKRGAWGEQYF. The chain carries TRBV6-5 and TRBJ2-7; tentative D call: TRBD2 (7 bases). Trimming left V 5 bases short and J 6 bases short, with 17 bases between. CDR1 is MNHEY, CDR2 SVGAGI, per germline. The CDR3 totals 14 residues.

The V call is TRBV19, the J call TRBJ2-2; weak D call: TRBD1 (5 bases). The CDR3 runs to 12 residues. The germline V gene has CDR1 LNHDA and CDR2 SQIVND (reference sequence). Between the trimmed V and J ends, which lost 8 bases and 7 bases, there was a span of 11 bases. The CDR3 sequence is CASHQGIGELFF. In DNA, the CDR3 is TGTGCCAGTCACCAGGGTATCGGGGAGCTGTTTTTT.

This chain connects TRBV5-1 to TRBJ1-1; D is unclear. Germline V CDR1 and CDR2: SGHRS, YFSETQ. The CDR3 consists of 15 residues. Trimming left V 0 bases short and J 0 bases short, with 9 bases between. Here the CDR3 reads CASSLGPGLNTEAFF. The CDR3 region has the DNA TGCGCCAGCAGCTTGGGCCCGGGGTTGAACACTGAAGCTTTCTTT. Together with reference TRBV5-1 and TRBJ1-1, the CDR3 gives the full variable domain: KAGVTQTPRYLIKTRGQQVTLSCSPISGHRSVSWYQQTPGQGLQFLFEYFSETQRNKGNFPGRFSGRQFSNSRSEMNVSTLELGDSALYLCASSLGPGLNTEAFFGQGTRLTVV.

The CDR3 nucleotides are TGTGCCAGCGGGGCGGGCGGGGGGCGCAGAGAAAAACTGTTTTTT. This encodes CASGAGGGRREKLFF. This sequence joins TRBV6-5 and TRBJ1-4, with D perhaps matching TRBD1 (6 bases). The V gene's germline CDR1 is MNHEY and CDR2 SVGAGI. CDR3 length: 15 amino acids. Trimming left V 8 bases short and J 8 bases short, with 21 bases between.

As regards this clone: The germline gene is not matched at one end of the junction; a read error may be the cause. CDR3 sequence reads: CASSFSGGQNSEAFF. The CDR3 DNA is TGTGCCAGCAGTTTTTCGGGGGGCCAGAACAGTGAAGCTTTCTTT. The genes are TRBV28 and TRBJ1-1; D is perhaps TRBD1 (6 bases). Germline CDR1 reads MDHEN; CDR2 reads SYDVKM. CDR3 length equals 15 residues.

The V call is TRBV7-2, the J call TRBJ1-2; a weak D match, TRBD1 (5 bases). V lost 2 bases to trimming and J lost 5 bases, with 24 bases between them. The V gene's germline CDR1 is SGHTA and CDR2 FQGNSA. This CDR3 region has 18 residues. The CDR3 here is CASSLISLGWQGEYGYTF. DNA for the CDR3: TGTGCCAGCAGCTTAATTAGTTTAGGTTGGCAGGGCGAATATGGCTACACCTTC. Looking up the rest from reference TRBV7-2 and TRBJ1-2 gives the full variable domain: GAGVSQSPSNKVTEKGKDVELRCDPISGHTALYWYRQSLGQGLEFLIYFQGNSAPDKSGLPSDRFSAERTGGSVSTLTIQRTQQEDSAVYLCASSLISLGWQGEYGYTFGSGTRLTVV.